The clone carrying this T cell receptor (beta chain) was counted between two and nine times. The data stem from a study of blood T cells in healthy people across ages. The V and J ends lost 6 bases and 4 bases, in that order; junction bases with no gene match: 15. This CDR3 spans 16 amino acids. From germline, CDR1 is MNHNY and CDR2 SVGAGI (reference sequence). Primed by a sample-barcoded 5' primer and a J-beta primer mix, a second PCR proceeded for about 6 to 11 cycles. Each CDR3 protein is one row after TCRdb ran MiXCR on the 5' RACE reads. The sample includes 1.4 million or so distinct CDR3 sequences, approximately 42% of them seen just once.

The origin of this receptor is a young woman in good health. This chain links TRBV6-6 with TRBJ2-7; 7 nucleotides match TRBD1. What was sequenced was blood. CDR3 loop: CASRHAGTGDDYEQYF. CDR3 nucleotides: TGTGCCAGCAGGCACGCCGGTACAGGGGACGATTACGAGCAGTACTTC.